A selection of T cell receptor beta chains follows, all from one sample in a study of OX40 agonist ivuxolimab in advanced cancers. Using immunoSEQ multiplex PCR, the repertoire was profiled, and TCRdb retains in-frame clones only, with some absent. This table holds 75,000 to 100,000 clones, more than 75% found once. Sequencing used CD4+ or CD8+ T cells sorted from blood, obtained in a trial of the OX40 agonist ivuxolimab. These receptor sequences come from an adult with an advanced solid tumor such as melanoma, head and neck, liver or kidney cancer. The CDR3 runs from the conserved cysteine through the conserved F or W. A D gene is named only where the DNA matches it firmly. Rows may omit the clone size; those that give it use once, few, many or a size class.

size: once
J: TRBJ1-5
V: TRBV13
D: NA
DNA: TGTGCCAGCAGTTTAGGAGAGGGGGATAATCAGCCCCAGCATTTT
CDR3: CASSLGEGDNQPQHF

size: NA
J: TRBJ1-4
V: TRBV28
D: NA
DNA: TGTGCCAGCACTAAGGGGAGGGAAAAACTGTTTTTT
CDR3: CASTKGREKLFF

size: NA
J: TRBJ2-1
V: TRBV7-9
D: TRBD2
DNA: TGTGCCAGCAGCCCGCGGACTAGCGGGTCCTACAATGAGCAGTTCTTC
CDR3: CASSPRTSGSYNEQFF

size: NA
J: TRBJ1-5
V: TRBV19
D: TRBD1
DNA: TGTGCCAGCCAGGACAGGGGTAGCAATCAGCCCCAGCATTTT
CDR3: CASQDRGSNQPQHF

size: NA
J: TRBJ2-1
V: TRBV18
D: TRBD1
DNA: TGTGCCAGCTCCCCCCGGGACAGGGTCTACAATGAGCAGTTCTTC
CDR3: CASSPRDRVYNEQFF

size: once
J: TRBJ2-5
V: TRBV18
D: TRBD1
DNA: TGTGCCAGCATAGACAGGGTCCAAGAGACCCAGTACTTC
CDR3: CASIDRVQETQYF

size: NA
J: TRBJ2-7
V: TRBV28
D: TRBD2
DNA: TGTGCCAGCAGTTTGCCTAGCGGGTACGAGCAGTACTTC
CDR3: CASSLPSGYEQYF

size: NA
J: TRBJ1-4
V: TRBV11-3
D: TRBD1
DNA: TGTGCCAGCCAAGATGGGACAGGAGGAGAAAAACTGTTTTTT
CDR3: CASQDGTGGEKLFF

size: NA
J: TRBJ1-6
V: TRBV7-8
D: NA
DNA: TGTGCCAGCAGCTTATTGGCAGCCAATTCACCCCTCCACTTT
CDR3: CASSLLAANSPLHF

size: NA
J: TRBJ2-3
V: TRBV13
D: NA
DNA: TGTGCCAGCAGCTTAATGGGCACAGATACGCAGTATTTT
CDR3: CASSLMGTDTQYF

size: NA
J: TRBJ2-2
V: TRBV7-2
D: TRBD2
DNA: TGTGCCAGCAGCCCCTGGACTAGCGACGCCGGGGAGCTGTTTTTT
CDR3: CASSPWTSDAGELFF

size: NA
J: TRBJ1-5
V: TRBV7-2
D: NA
DNA: TGTGCCAGCAGCTTAGAAGGCCCGGGGCCCCAGCATTTT
CDR3: CASSLEGPGPQHF

size: NA
J: TRBJ2-5
V: TRBV7-9
D: TRBD2
DNA: TGTGCCAGCAGCTTAGACGGGAGGGAAATAGAGACCCAGTACTTC
CDR3: CASSLDGREIETQYF

size: NA
J: TRBJ2-7
V: TRBV6-5
D: NA
DNA: TGTGCCAGCAGCTCCGGGGTTGCTACCTACGAGCAGTACTTC
CDR3: CASSSGVATYEQYF

size: NA
J: TRBJ1-5
V: TRBV28
D: NA
DNA: TGTGCCAGCACCCCCCACCCTAAAGGGTTAATTAGCAATCAGCCCCAGCATTTT
CDR3: CASTPHPKGLISNQPQHF

size: NA
J: TRBJ1-2
V: TRBV7-9
D: NA
DNA: TGTGCCAGCAGCTTAGGGCAGGGCGGATGGGGCTACACCTTC
CDR3: CASSLGQGGWGYTF

size: NA
J: TRBJ2-2
V: TRBV30
D: TRBD1
DNA: TGTGCCTGGAGTGGACAGGGGAACACCGGGGAGCTGTTTTTT
CDR3: CAWSGQGNTGELFF

size: NA
J: TRBJ1-1
V: TRBV5-1
D: NA
DNA: TGCGCCAGCAGCTTGGAAGAGAACACTGAAGCTTTCTTT
CDR3: CASSLEENTEAFF

size: NA
J: TRBJ2-7
V: TRBV9
D: TRBD1
DNA: TGTGCCAGCAGCCCACAGGGACAGCTCTACGAGCAGTACTTC
CDR3: CASSPQGQLYEQYF

size: once
J: TRBJ2-1
V: TRBV5-6
D: NA
DNA: TGTGCCAGCAGCCGAACGGGGAGCTTCTACAATGAGCAGTTCTTC
CDR3: CASSRTGSFYNEQFF

size: once
J: TRBJ2-7
V: TRBV7-9
D: TRBD1
DNA: TGTGCCAGCAGCCAAGCGATTGGGACAGACTACGAGCAGTACTTC
CDR3: CASSQAIGTDYEQYF

size: NA
J: TRBJ2-3
V: TRBV28
D: TRBD2
DNA: TGTGCCAGCAAGGCGGGAGGAAGCACAGATACGCAGTATTTT
CDR3: CASKAGGSTDTQYF

size: few
J: TRBJ1-1
V: TRBV5-1
D: NA
DNA: TGCGCCAGCAGCTTGTTGGGGAACACTGAAGCTTTCTTT
CDR3: CASSLLGNTEAFF

size: NA
J: TRBJ1-2
V: TRBV27
D: NA
DNA: TGTGCCAGCAGTTTATTTGAGGGATCTCGCTATGGCTACACCTTC
CDR3: CASSLFEGSRYGYTF

size: NA
J: TRBJ1-1
V: TRBV6-5
D: NA
DNA: TGTGCCAGCAGTTCCCCCCCTGGCAGGGCTTTCTTT
CDR3: CASSSPPGRAFF